A single sample gave rise to the 30 T cell receptor beta chains below, sequenced in a study of T cells after yellow fever vaccination. Each CDR3 protein gets one entry after TCRdb re-called the 5' RACE reads with MiXCR. The repertoire holds some 560,000 distinct CDR3 sequences, with around a sixth as singletons. This specimen consisted of PBMCs, obtained less than 6 days after the first yellow fever vaccination. The receptors stem from a young man who received the YFV17D yellow fever vaccine.

The chain carries TRBV7-9 and TRBJ2-3, with 8 bases fitting TRBD2. V lost 3 bases, J lost 2 bases, and 10 bases stayed unmatched. Germline CDR1 and CDR2: SEHNR and FQNEAQ (reference sequence). This CDR3 region has 17 residues. Written as DNA, the CDR3 is TGTGCCAGCAGCTTGCCTCGGGGAGCGGGGGTCACAGATACGCAGTATTTT. Residues: CASSLPRGAGVTDTQYF.

V gene TRBV25-1 combines with J gene TRBJ2-3; D perhaps matches TRBD1 (6 bases). The germline V gene has CDR1 MGHDK and CDR2 SYGVNS. Trimming stripped 4 bases from V and 2 bases from J, with 13 bases between. The length of the CDR3 is 15 residues. The CDR3 loop is CASSAWGRDTDTQYF. The CDR3, as DNA: TGTGCCAGCAGTGCTTGGGGGCGAGACACAGATACGCAGTATTTT.

The chain employs TRBV12-3 or TRBV12-4 and TRBJ2-1, with D possibly being TRBD2 (6 bases). V was shortened by 0 bases and J by 5 bases, with 17 bases between the two germline ends. The CDR3 loop spans 17 amino acids. CDR3 nucleotide sequence: TGTGCCAGCAGTTTAGCGAGGGGACTCCCGTGGGACAATGAGCAGTTCTTC. Translating gives CASSLARGLPWDNEQFF.

This clonotype was detected a few times. J is TRBJ2-3 and V is TRBV7-6; D possibly corresponds to TRBD2 (7 bases). From germline, CDR1 is SGHVS and CDR2 FNYEAQ. The length of the CDR3 is 16 residues. Trimming removed 0 bases at V and 2 bases at J, with 12 bases between. CDR3 nucleotides: TGTGCCAGCAGCTTAGCGGCGGGGGCATTCACAGATACGCAGTATTTT. Its translation: CASSLAAGAFTDTQYF. Full variable domain (outside the CDR3, taken from reference TRBV7-6 and TRBJ2-3): GAGVSQSPRYKVTKRGQDVALRCDPISGHVSLYWYRQALGQGPEFLTYFNYEAQQDKSGLPNDRFSAERPEGSISTLTIQRTEQRDSAMYRCASSLAAGAFTDTQYFGPGTRLTVL.

The CDR3 here is CASSQEGVPGAFF. The CDR3 DNA reads as TGCGCCAGCAGCCAAGAAGGGGTGCCTGGGGCTTTCTTT. This chain links TRBV4-3 with TRBJ1-1, with D possibly TRBD1 on 5 matching bases. V was shortened by 0 bases and J by 11 bases, with 13 bases between the two germline ends. Looked up from germline, CDR1 is LGHNA and CDR2 is YSLEER. This CDR3 comprises 13 residues.

This clonotype was picked up many times. The rearrangement links TRBV20-1 to TRBJ2-7, with a weak D call TRBD2 (5 bases). This CDR3 contains 12 residues. V lost 1 base to trimming and J lost 3 bases, with 7 bases between them. CDR1 DFQATT and CDR2 SNEGSKA come from the germline V gene (reference sequence). CDR3 sequence reads: CSARVGVYEQYF. CDR3 sequence (DNA): TGCAGTGCTAGAGTCGGGGTCTACGAGCAGTACTTC.

The chain has TRBV6-1 and TRBJ1-4, with D possibly matching TRBD1 (6 bases). V was clipped by 5 bases and J by 0 bases, with 13 bases between them. This CDR3 has 16 residues. The V gene's germline CDR1 is MNHNS and CDR2 SASEGT. DNA of the CDR3: TGTGCCAGCAGTCCCAGGACAGACGCAACTAATGAAAAACTGTTTTTT. This codes for CASSPRTDATNEKLFF.

This clonotype was detected many times. This sequence joins TRBV3-1 and TRBJ2-3; a possible D gene is TRBD2 (6 bases). The CDR3 runs 14 residues. In germline, CDR1 is LGHDT, CDR2 YNNKEL (reference sequence). V shed 4 bases and J shed 5 bases, with 13 bases lying between them. The CDR3 here is CASSLTSSEDTQYF. CDR3 DNA: TGTGCCAGCAGCCTTACTAGCTCCGAAGATACGCAGTATTTT.

This rearrangement joins TRBV7-2 to TRBJ1-2, with unresolved D. Germline V CDR1 and CDR2: SGHTA, FQGNSA. The V end lost 5 bases, the J end lost 2 bases, and 9 bases lay between the germline ends. This CDR3 is 13 amino acids long. The CDR3 reads CASSAGRNYGYTF. The CDR3 coding sequence is TGTGCCAGCAGCGCAGGACGGAACTATGGCTACACCTTC.

The V and J genes are TRBV7-9 and TRBJ2-4; 9 positions match TRBD1. Trimming took 5 bases from V and 0 from J; bases not matched to a gene: 5. Germline values: CDR1 SEHNR, CDR2 FQNEAQ (reference sequence). This CDR3 is 16 amino acids long. The CDR3 DNA follows: TGTGCCAGCAGCCCTACAGGGGGCAAAGCCAAAAACATTCAGTACTTC. Amino acids: CASSPTGGKAKNIQYF.

The chain joins TRBV28 to TRBJ2-2; perhaps TRBD1 as D (6 bases). Germline loops: CDR1 MDHEN, CDR2 SYDVKM. Trimming left V 6 bases short and J 3 bases short, with 14 bases between. The CDR3 is 15 residues long. The CDR3 DNA is TGTGCCAGCAGCACGGGCAGGGGAGACACCGGGGAGCTGTTTTTT. It is translated as CASSTGRGDTGELFF.

This clonotype turned up a few times. The chain is built from TRBV12-3 or TRBV12-4 and TRBJ1-1; TRBD1 aligns across 8 bases. After removal of 7 bases from V and 1 base from J, the junction contained 2 bases not matched to a gene. This CDR3 is 13 amino acids long. CDR3 amino acids: CASTGQENTEAFF. The DNA of the CDR3 is TGTGCCAGCACGGGACAGGAGAACACTGAAGCTTTCTTT.

The V and J genes are TRBV28 and TRBJ2-3; TRBD1 might be the D (6 bases). Per germline, CDR1 MDHEN and CDR2 SYDVKM. The V end was cut by 4 bases, the J end by 3 bases, with 11 bases between. There are 14 residues in the CDR3. The CDR3, as DNA: TGTGCCAGCAGTTACTTGGGGGCTACAGATACGCAGTATTTT. Its translation is CASSYLGATDTQYF.

Points on this clonotype: At one of its ends the junction is not consistent with the germline gene, which may arise from a read error. V and J are TRBV27 and TRBJ2-3, with D maybe TRBD2 (6 bases). CDR3 size: 15 residues. Per germline, CDR1 MNHEY and CDR2 SMNVEV (reference sequence). CDR3: CASSRGTWTTDTLYF. In DNA, the CDR3 is TGTGCCAGCAGTCGAGGGACTTGGACCACAGATACGCTGTATTTT.

Ten or more counts support this clonotype. The V and J genes are TRBV12-3 or TRBV12-4 and TRBJ2-5; the match to TRBD1 covers 10 bases. There are 15 residues in the CDR3. The V gene end was trimmed by 6 bases and the J gene end by 4 bases; junction bases not matched to a gene: 8. This CDR3 reads CASSDTTGGVETQYF. CDR3 bases: TGTGCCAGCAGCGACACGACAGGGGGCGTAGAGACCCAGTACTTC.

This clonotype was seen a few times. The chain uses TRBV6-5 and TRBJ1-1, with D possibly being TRBD1 (5 bases). The CDR3 is 14 residues long. Trimming cost V 0 bases and J 5 bases, with 10 bases left between them. CDR1 and CDR2 (germline): MNHEY, SVGAGI. The CDR3 loop is CASSYSRGKTEAFF. The CDR3 nucleotides are TGTGCCAGCAGTTACTCGAGGGGAAAAACTGAAGCTTTCTTT.

This clonotype has just a few counts. The genes are TRBV20-1 and TRBJ2-3; 7 bases fit TRBD2. The CDR3 has 16 amino acids. Germline CDR1 and CDR2: DFQATT and SNEGSKA (reference sequence). With V trimmed by 0 bases and J by 0 bases, 6 bases remained unmatched. The CDR3 protein is CSARDRTGGSTDTQYF. The DNA for the CDR3 is TGCAGTGCTAGAGATCGAACGGGAGGTAGCACAGATACGCAGTATTTT.

This clonotype was observed a few times. The V call is TRBV6-6, the J call TRBJ2-1; TRBD2 aligns across 11 bases. The germline V gene has CDR1 MNHNY and CDR2 SVGAGI (reference sequence). This CDR3 contains 13 residues. The CDR3 spells CAHSGGARNEQFF. CDR3 coding DNA: TGTGCTCATAGCGGGGGGGCGCGGAATGAGCAGTTCTTC.

The sample holds a few counts of this clonotype. The chain joins TRBV12-3 or TRBV12-4 to TRBJ2-7; unclear D gene. This CDR3 is built from 14 residues. Trimming cost V 2 bases and J 4 bases, with 12 bases left between them. CDR3 sequence reads: CASSLSETLYEQYF. The CDR3 nucleotides are TGTGCCAGCAGTTTATCCGAGACGTTGTACGAGCAGTACTTC.

This clonotype was observed a handful of times. The chain links TRBV4-1 to TRBJ2-3; D possibly corresponds to TRBD1 (5 bases). Germline V CDR1 and CDR2: MGHRA, YSYEKL. The length of the CDR3 is 15 residues. The ends were cut back, 3 bases at V and 0 bases at J, with 10 bases in the middle. Written as DNA, the CDR3 is TGCGCCAGCAGCCATCCATGGGGCAGCACAGATACGCAGTATTTT. Protein product: CASSHPWGSTDTQYF.

This clonotype was detected a few times. In DNA, the CDR3 is TGCAGTGCTAGCTCGGGAAGGGACACCGGGGAGCTGTTTTTT. It specifies CSASSGRDTGELFF. The genes are TRBV20-1 and TRBJ2-2, with D possibly TRBD2 on 5 matching bases. Per the germline V gene, CDR1 is DFQATT and CDR2 is SNEGSKA (reference sequence). The CDR3 totals 14 residues. V lost 3 bases and J lost 3, with 11 bases in between.

This clonotype was observed a handful of times. This chain joins TRBV7-9 and TRBJ2-1; 9 positions match TRBD2. This CDR3 is built from 15 residues. Per germline, CDR1 SEHNR and CDR2 FQNEAQ (reference sequence). V was pared by 2 bases and J by 5 bases, with 4 bases of the junction left unmatched. The CDR3 sequence is CASSLMAGGHNEQFF. CDR3 coding DNA: TGTGCCAGCAGCTTAATGGCGGGGGGGCACAATGAGCAGTTCTTC.

The chain uses TRBV5-1 and TRBJ1-1; possible D gene TRBD1, 5 bases. Germline V gene sequence: CDR1 SGHRS, CDR2 YFSETQ. The CDR3 totals 14 residues. Trimming left V 3 bases short and J 5 bases short, with 14 bases between. Here the CDR3 DNA reads TGCGCCAGCAGCTCGGGACCCGCAAGTACTGAAGCTTTCTTT. It yields the protein CASSSGPASTEAFF.

This chain connects TRBV6-2 or TRBV6-3 to TRBJ1-1; D is unclear. The CDR3 spans 14 residues. Trimming stripped 5 bases from V and 1 base from J, with 11 bases between. The germline CDR1 and CDR2 sequences are MNHEY and SVGEGT. The CDR3 spells CASSGRGRNTEAFF. The CDR3 coding sequence is TGTGCCAGCAGTGGAAGAGGGCGGAACACTGAAGCTTTCTTT.

This chain's CDR3 is CASSLGGTSNNYGYTF. In DNA form, the CDR3 reads TGTGCCAGCAGTTTAGGGGGCACGAGTAATAACTATGGCTACACCTTC. The rearrangement uses TRBV12-3 or TRBV12-4 and TRBJ1-2, with D perhaps TRBD1 (5 bases). This CDR3 contains 16 residues. Trimming shortened V by 1 base and J by 1 base, and 13 bases separated the two germline ends.

J is TRBJ1-2 and V is TRBV3-1, with a weak D call TRBD1 (5 bases). The CDR3 extends over 15 amino acids. The germline V gene has CDR1 LGHDT and CDR2 YNNKEL (reference sequence). Trimming left V 3 bases short and J 7 bases short, with 18 bases between. CDR3 nucleotide sequence: TGTGCCAGCAGCCACCACCTCCGGGGGGGAGGTGGCTACACCTTC. Its translation is CASSHHLRGGGGYTF.

The sample holds a few counts of this clonotype. The V gene is TRBV4-3, the J gene TRBJ2-3; D is tentatively TRBD1 or TRBD2 (6 bases each). CDR3 length: 16 amino acids. V lost 4 bases to trimming and J lost 2 bases, with 16 bases between them. Germline CDR1 and CDR2: LGHNA and YSLEER. The CDR3 sequence is CASSLLRGRITDTQYF. CDR3 sequence (DNA): TGCGCCAGCAGCCTTCTTCGGGGGCGAATCACAGATACGCAGTATTTT.

The rearrangement uses TRBV5-5 and TRBJ2-2; D remains ambiguous. Trimming pared 0 bases from V and 7 bases from J, leaving 7 bases between. The CDR3 has 13 residues. CDR1 and CDR2 (germline): SGHKS, YYEKEE (reference sequence). The CDR3 is CASSLEWGGELFF. The CDR3 region has the DNA TGTGCCAGCAGCTTGGAATGGGGCGGGGAGCTGTTTTTT.

This clonotype has more than one count but fewer than ten. V usage is TRBV6-2 or TRBV6-3 and J usage is TRBJ2-1; 9 bases agree with TRBD1. This CDR3 is built from 15 residues. The V gene's germline CDR1 is MNHEY and CDR2 SVGEGT. With 4 bases clipped from V and 9 bases from J, the junction kept 10 bases outside the gene matches. CDR3 nucleotides: TGTGCCAGCAGTTTTGGGGACAGGGAAGAAGGTGAGCAGTTCTTC. Protein sequence: CASSFGDREEGEQFF.

This sequence joins TRBV20-1 and TRBJ1-4; D is unresolved. There are 12 residues in the CDR3. Between the trimmed V and J ends, which lost 2 bases and 8 bases, there was a span of 9 bases. The germline V gene has CDR1 DFQATT and CDR2 SNEGSKA (reference sequence). The CDR3 coding sequence is TGCAGTGCTAGATCCCGGAGGGAAAAACTGTTTTTT. Its translation is CSARSRREKLFF.